This TCR beta chain came from a study of T-cell reconstitution after alpha-beta-depleted transplantation in children. V was trimmed by 6 bases and J by 1 base, leaving 28 bases between them. Germline values: CDR1 SGHAT, CDR2 FQDESV (reference sequence). The CDR3 sequence is 20 residues long. This clonotype showed up just a few times. Unique molecular identifiers featured in how the TCRbeta library was prepared. Using its own MiXCR run on the PCR reads, TCRdb lists one record per CDR3 protein. The sample yields some 550,000 distinct CDR3 sequences, roughly 18% seen once. The receptor was derived from a human donor who donated a stem cell graft to a child with acute lymphoblastic leukemia. J is TRBJ2-1 and V is TRBV11-1; perhaps TRBD2 as D (8 bases). The sequenced sample was PBMCs from the stem cell graft donor, obtained from the stem cell graft. CDR3 in amino acids: CASSPTGWGAGERSYNEQFF. The CDR3 nucleotides are TGTGCCAGCAGTCCGACAGGGTGGGGAGCGGGAGAACGGTCCTACAATGAGCAGTTCTTC.